Below, one T cell receptor beta chain is given with its context. In the authors' methods: Estimation of nucleated cell counts relied on the amplification of reference gene primers. Sequencing was performed with immunoSEQ multiplex PCR; in TCRdb, only in-frame clones are kept and a portion is missing. That table furnishes V, J and clone size, whereas the DNA furnished D and trimming. The table records under 20,000 clones, around 80% of them present only once. The data stem from a study of blood T cell repertoires in COVID-19. Study summary: The cDNA or gDNA used as material had been derived from T cells, B-cell-depleted T cells, or PBMCs.

This CDR3 contains 16 residues. The V gene's germline CDR1 is MNHEY and CDR2 SVGAGI. Trimming cost V 0 bases and J 6 bases, with 18 bases left between them. The sequence came from a human donor in a cohort sampled during active COVID-19. Sequencing input: peripheral blood. The V and J genes are TRBV6-5 and TRBJ2-7, with a weak D call TRBD1 (5 bases). The CDR3 region is CASSYSQTVPQPEQYF. The CDR3 DNA follows: TGTGCCAGCAGTTACTCTCAGACAGTACCTCAACCCGAGCAGTACTTC.